Below, 18 T cell receptor beta chains from the same sample are listed, as sequenced in a study of T cells in Graves' hyperthyroidism and ophthalmopathy. Amplified regions were TCR beta CDR3 sequences from RNA transcripts. During a first-round RT-PCR of the TCR CDR3, the HTBI primer set was used. A single record per CDR3 protein comes from TCRdb applying MiXCR to the multiplex PCR reads. This sample has under 750,000 distinct CDR3 sequences, with roughly a sixth found just once. Sample: blood. The receptors shown here come from a woman between 45 and 65 years old with Graves' hyperthyroidism that later progressed to Graves' ophthalmopathy.

The rearrangement links TRBV6-5 to TRBJ1-1; maybe TRBD1 (6 bases). The CDR3 covers 15 residues. The V gene's germline CDR1 is MNHEY and CDR2 SVGAGI. V gave up 0 bases and J gave up 11 bases, with 19 bases separating them. The CDR3 loop reads CASSYSSGARREAFF. In DNA, the CDR3 is TGTGCCAGCAGTTACTCGTCGGGGGCAAGGCGCGAGGCTTTCTTT.

J is TRBJ1-5 and V is TRBV7-9; D gene unclear. The CDR3 runs to 11 residues. Trimming stripped 6 bases from V and 10 bases from J, with 10 bases between. In germline, CDR1 is SEHNR, CDR2 FQNEAQ (reference sequence). The CDR3 is CASSPGSPQHF. In DNA, the CDR3 is TGTGCCAGCAGTCCGGGGAGTCCCCAGCATTTT.

In its sample, this clonotype was seen many times. In nucleotides, the CDR3 is TGCGCCAGCAAGGTAGCGGGGTATACAGATACGCAGTATTTT. Translated, it gives CASKVAGYTDTQYF. The chain uses TRBV5-1 and TRBJ2-3; TRBD2 agrees at 8 bases. The junction had 6 bases not matched to a gene; V was cut back by 6 bases and J by 3 bases. The CDR3 loop spans 14 amino acids. Germline CDR1 is SGHRS and CDR2 is YFSETQ.

CDR3 residues: CASSMEGAGSEAFF. As DNA, the CDR3 is TGTGCCAGTAGTATGGAAGGGGCGGGCTCTGAAGCTTTCTTT. This chain links TRBV19 with TRBJ1-1; a weak D match, TRBD1 (5 bases). Trimming took off 3 bases at V and 6 bases at J, with 14 bases between the two ends. The germline V gene encodes CDR1 LNHDA and CDR2 SQIVND (reference sequence). The CDR3 totals 14 residues. Filled out from reference TRBV19 and TRBJ1-1, the complete variable domain reads DGGITQSPKYLFRKEGQNVTLSCEQNLNHDAMYWYRQDPGQGLRLIYYSQIVNDFQKGDIAEGYSVSREKKESFPLTVTSAQKNPTAFYLCASSMEGAGSEAFFGQGTRLTVV.

This clonotype was counted many times. The chain recombines TRBV5-1 with TRBJ1-2; 8 bases are shared with TRBD1. Per the germline V gene, CDR1 is SGHRS and CDR2 is YFSETQ. CDR3 length: 16 residues. J was trimmed by 0 bases and V by 2 bases; bases with no gene match: 6. DNA for the CDR3: TGCGCCAGCAGCTTTGATGGGACAGGAACTAACTATGGCTACACCTTC. Its protein is CASSFDGTGTNYGYTF.

Only a few counts were recorded for this clonotype. The V call is TRBV20-1, the J call TRBJ1-5; 8 positions agree with TRBD1. The V and J ends lost 6 bases and 7 bases, in that order; junction bases with no gene match: 5. Germline lookup yields CDR1 DFQATT and CDR2 SNEGSKA (reference sequence). The CDR3 totals 12 residues. The CDR3 DNA is TGCAGTGCCCTGGACAGGGAACAGCCCCAGCATTTT. Protein sequence: CSALDREQPQHF.

This clonotype showed up just a few times. The rearrangement uses TRBV6-6 and TRBJ1-6, with 9 nucleotides matching TRBD1. The germline gives CDR1 MNHNY, CDR2 SVGAGI (reference sequence). The ends lost 2 bases at V and 10 bases at J; junction bases unmatched: 6. The CDR3 is made up of 15 amino acids. CDR3 bases: TGTGCCAGCAGTTACGAAGGACAGGGGAACTCACCCCTCCACTTT. The encoded protein is CASSYEGQGNSPLHF.

The chain combines TRBV11-3 with TRBJ1-1, with TRBD1 identical over 7 bases. The CDR3 spans 15 residues. Trimming cost V 5 bases and J 4 bases; bases outside gene matches: 10. Germline CDR1 and CDR2: SGHNT and YENEEA. The CDR3 bases are TGTGCCAGCAGCCCGGCAAGGGGGCCGGGCACTGAAGCTTTCTTT. Protein product: CASSPARGPGTEAFF. The variable domain in full, with the rest retrieved from reference TRBV11-3 and TRBJ1-1, is EAGVVQSPRYKIIEKKQPVAFWCNPISGHNTLYWYLQNLGQGPELLIRYENEEAVDDSQLPKDRFSAERLKGVDSTLKIQPAELGDSAVYLCASSPARGPGTEAFFGQGTRLTVV.

The chain couples TRBV29-1 to TRBJ1-3, with D maybe TRBD1 (5 bases). V was cut by 5 bases and J by 0 bases, with 11 bases left in between. Germline values: CDR1 SQVTM, CDR2 ANQGSEA. This CDR3 contains 14 residues. The CDR3 DNA follows: TGCAGCGTTTGTCGGGACCGCTCTGGAAACACCATATATTTT. Encoded protein: CSVCRDRSGNTIYF.

The V call is TRBV18, the J call TRBJ1-5; D is possibly TRBD1 (6 bases). V gave up 5 bases and J gave up 5 bases, with 10 bases separating them. Germline V CDR1 and CDR2: KGHSH, LQKENI. This CDR3 is built from 13 residues. DNA of the CDR3: TGTGCCAGCTCAGGAAACAGGGATCAGCCCCAGCATTTT. This translates into CASSGNRDQPQHF. The complete variable domain, with remaining parts taken from reference TRBV18 and TRBJ1-5, reads NAGVMQNPRHLVRRRGQEARLRCSPMKGHSHVYWYRQLPEEGLKFMVYLQKENIIDESGMPKERFSAEFPKEGPSILRIQQVVRGDSAAYFCASSGNRDQPQHFGDGTRLSIL.

This sequence joins TRBV20-1 and TRBJ1-1; no reliable D call. CDR1 is DFQATT, CDR2 SNEGSKA, per germline (reference sequence). V gave up 3 bases and J gave up 5 bases, with 10 bases separating them. The CDR3 has 12 residues. In DNA form, the CDR3 reads TGCAGTGCTAGCGAGGTTTATACTGAAGCTTTCTTT. It translates to CSASEVYTEAFF.

This clonotype was recorded many times. This chain links TRBV20-1 with TRBJ2-7; D is possibly TRBD2 (6 bases). V was cut by 5 bases and J by 5 bases, with 16 bases left in between. This CDR3 contains 13 residues. CDR1 DFQATT and CDR2 SNEGSKA come from the germline V gene (reference sequence). CDR3 bases: TGCAGTGCTGGACTATCCAACGGCGACGAGCAGTACTTC. Its protein product is CSAGLSNGDEQYF.

This rearrangement joins TRBV2 to TRBJ1-2; D is uncertain. CDR3 length equals 12 residues. V lost 4 bases, J lost 8 bases, and 11 bases lay in between. Germline CDR1 and CDR2: SNHLY and FYNNEI. CDR3 sequence reads: CASSGVGSGYTF. In DNA form, the CDR3 reads TGTGCCAGCAGTGGCGTAGGGTCCGGCTACACCTTC.

This clonotype was seen repeatedly, ten times or more. The chain joins TRBV18 to TRBJ2-3; 9 nucleotides line up with TRBD2. This CDR3 comprises 15 residues. J was trimmed by 5 bases and V by 0 bases; bases with no gene match: 3. In germline, CDR1 is KGHSH, CDR2 LQKENI. The CDR3 here is CASSPPAGGQDTQYF. In nucleotides, the CDR3 is TGTGCCAGCTCACCACCAGCGGGGGGCCAAGATACGCAGTATTTT.

This chain links TRBV5-1 with TRBJ2-3; maybe TRBD2 (6 bases). Germline V gives CDR1 SGHRS, CDR2 YFSETQ. This CDR3 is built from 16 residues. Trimming pared 0 bases from V and 6 bases from J, leaving 17 bases between. The CDR3 here is CASSLGGGVVSDTQYF. The CDR3 DNA follows: TGCGCCAGCAGCTTGGGCGGCGGGGTCGTCTCGGATACGCAGTATTTT.

V is TRBV6-1 and J is TRBJ1-3; D unclear. Trimming took off 0 bases at V and 7 bases at J, with 10 bases between the two ends. The CDR3 has 14 amino acids. The germline V gene encodes CDR1 MNHNS and CDR2 SASEGT. The CDR3 spells CASSEATRGNTIYF. Here the CDR3 DNA reads TGTGCCAGCAGTGAAGCCACCCGTGGCAACACCATATATTTT.

In its sample, this clonotype was seen a few times. This chain links TRBV7-2 with TRBJ2-3, with D possibly matching TRBD2 (5 bases). V was trimmed by 0 bases and J by 6 bases, leaving 10 bases between them. Per germline, CDR1 SGHTA and CDR2 FQGNSA. The CDR3 covers 14 residues. This chain's CDR3 is CASSLAGVLDTQYF. CDR3 in DNA: TGTGCCAGCAGCTTAGCGGGAGTCCTCGATACGCAGTATTTT.

This clonotype was detected only once. The rearrangement uses TRBV6-4 and TRBJ1-1, with D maybe TRBD1 (6 bases). The length of the CDR3 is 15 residues. V lost 0 bases, J lost 1 base, and 9 bases lay in between. The germline V gene has CDR1 MRHNA and CDR2 SNTAGT. This CDR3 reads CASSDSGGGNTEAFF. CDR3 bases: TGTGCCAGCAGTGACTCAGGAGGGGGGAACACTGAAGCTTTCTTT.